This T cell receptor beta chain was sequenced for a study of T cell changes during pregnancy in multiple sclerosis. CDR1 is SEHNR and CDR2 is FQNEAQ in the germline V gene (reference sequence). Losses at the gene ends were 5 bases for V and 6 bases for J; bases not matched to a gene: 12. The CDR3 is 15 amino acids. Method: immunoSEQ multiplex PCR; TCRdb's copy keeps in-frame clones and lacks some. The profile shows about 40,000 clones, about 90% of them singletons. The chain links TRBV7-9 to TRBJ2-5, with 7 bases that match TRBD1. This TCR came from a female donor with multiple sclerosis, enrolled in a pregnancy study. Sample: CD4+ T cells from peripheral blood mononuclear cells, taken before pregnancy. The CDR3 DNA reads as TGTGCCAGCAGCCCCCCCGGGTGGGACAGTAAGACCCAGTACTTC. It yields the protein CASSPPGWDSKTQYF.